This is a list of T cell receptor beta chains from one sample in a study of T cell repertoires in cytomegalovirus infection. For these TCRs, the target antigens are not known. TCRdb reprocessed the reads with MiXCR, giving one entry per CDR3 protein. The table has hundreds of thousands of distinct CDR3 sequences, 42% seen once. Sequenced here: cultured PBMCs, sampled from culture after CMV antigen stimulation. The receptors shown here come from a human donor in good health (CMV status not recorded). Some clones in this sample may be carry-over from other donors' samples. The CDR3 runs from the conserved cysteine through the conserved F or W. A D gene is named only where the DNA matches it firmly. Size tells how often a clone was seen (once, few, many) or the class of an expanded clone, and some rows leave it out.

D gene,clone size,J gene,V gene,CDR3 protein,CDR3 DNA
TRBD1,.,TRBJ1-4,TRBV7-6,CASSSTGGTGEKLFF,TGTGCCAGCAGCTCCACAGGGGGCACCGGGGAAAAACTGTTTTTT
.,.,TRBJ1-4,TRBV7-2,CASSRGRVNEKLFF,TGTGCCAGCAGCCGAGGACGGGTTAATGAAAAACTGTTTTTT
TRBD2,.,TRBJ2-3,TRBV7-2,CASSLNGGRADTQYF,TGTGCCAGCAGCTTAAACGGAGGGAGGGCAGATACGCAGTATTTT
.,.,TRBJ1-1,TRBV6-5,CASSYSPRENTEAFF,TGTGCCAGCAGTTACTCGCCCAGGGAGAACACTGAAGCTTTCTTT
TRBD2,few,TRBJ2-3,TRBV7-2,CASTGLAGGPGTDTQYF,TGTGCCAGCACCGGACTAGCGGGGGGGCCTGGCACAGATACGCAGTATTTT
TRBD2,.,TRBJ2-1,TRBV12-3/TRBV12-4,CASSIRPASGTENEQFF,TGTGCCAGCAGTATCCGTCCGGCTAGCGGGACAGAGAATGAGCAGTTCTTC
TRBD2,.,TRBJ2-2,TRBV24-1,CATSEGLADNTGELFF,TGTGCCACCAGTGAGGGACTAGCGGATAACACCGGGGAGCTGTTTTTT
TRBD2,.,TRBJ2-5,TRBV6-1,CASRKRGRETQYF,TGTGCCAGCAGAAAGCGGGGCCGAGAGACCCAGTACTTC
.,few,TRBJ2-7,TRBV9,CASSPPVSYEQYF,TGTGCCAGCAGCCCGCCTGTCTCCTACGAGCAGTACTTC
.,.,TRBJ1-6,TRBV20-1,CSARSVTYNSPLHF,TGCAGTGCTAGAAGCGTGACCTATAATTCACCCCTCCACTTT
TRBD1,.,TRBJ1-4,TRBV15,CATSISKGAPEKLFF,TGTGCCACCAGCATATCAAAGGGGGCACCGGAAAAACTGTTTTTT
.,few,TRBJ2-7,TRBV5-1,CASSQLPDTPYEQYF,TGCGCCAGCAGCCAACTACCCGACACCCCCTACGAGCAGTACTTC
TRBD2,.,TRBJ2-6,TRBV4-1,CASSQRTGGSGANVLTF,TGCGCCAGCAGCCAAAGGACGGGGGGTTCTGGGGCCAACGTCCTGACTTTC
.,few,TRBJ1-1,TRBV7-9,CASSFLSSVNTEAFF,TGTGCCAGCAGCTTTCTATCGTCGGTGAACACTGAAGCTTTCTTT
.,many,TRBJ2-1,TRBV7-2,CASSINRYNEQFF,TGTGCCAGCAGTATCAACAGATACAATGAGCAGTTCTTC
.,few,TRBJ2-5,TRBV7-2,CASSLGTKTQYF,TGTGCCAGCAGCTTAGGTACGAAGACCCAGTACTTC
.,few,TRBJ2-5,TRBV6-5,CASTTAGLTGQETQYF,TGTGCCAGCACCACTGCAGGATTGACAGGCCAAGAGACCCAGTACTTC
TRBD2,.,TRBJ2-7,TRBV6-6,CASKGGRSSYEQYF,TGTGCCAGCAAAGGCGGGAGAAGCTCCTACGAGCAGTACTTC
TRBD1,.,TRBJ1-5,TRBV28,CASSLVGQGQHF,TGTGCCAGCAGTTTGGTGGGACAGGGCCAGCATTTT
TRBD1,.,TRBJ1-1,TRBV24-1,CATSDSGQANTEAFF,TGTGCCACCAGTGATTCAGGACAGGCGAACACTGAAGCTTTCTTT
TRBD2,.,TRBJ2-1,TRBV7-4,CASSLGYGGRTYNEQFF,TGTGCCAGCAGCTTAGGGTACGGCGGGAGGACCTACAATGAGCAGTTCTTC
TRBD1,many,TRBJ1-2,TRBV7-2,CASSPSGTGGGYTF,TGTGCCAGCAGCCCATCCGGGACAGGGGGTGGCTACACCTTC
TRBD1,.,TRBJ2-3,TRBV10-3,CANQGEGTDTQYF,TGTGCTAACCAGGGGGAAGGCACAGATACGCAGTATTTT
TRBD1,.,TRBJ2-3,TRBV20-1,CSAMGQGDPDTQYF,TGCAGTGCTATGGGACAGGGCGATCCAGATACGCAGTATTTT
.,.,TRBJ2-2,TRBV5-4,CASSGTTGRNTGELFF,TGTGCCAGCAGCGGGACTACAGGGCGGAACACCGGGGAGCTGTTTTTT
TRBD2,.,TRBJ2-2,TRBV24-1,CATSDLRLAGTGELFF,TGTGCCACCAGTGATTTGCGGCTAGCGGGGACCGGGGAGCTGTTTTTT
TRBD1,few,TRBJ1-2,TRBV12-3/TRBV12-4,CASRRTGDYGYTF,TGTGCCAGCAGAAGGACAGGGGACTATGGCTACACCTTC
.,.,TRBJ2-7,TRBV7-2,CASSPNPLTYEQYF,TGTGCCAGCAGCCCAAACCCGTTAACCTACGAGCAGTACTTC
.,few,TRBJ2-5,TRBV12-5,CASGLDRYQETQYF,TGTGCTAGTGGTTTGGACAGATACCAAGAGACCCAGTACTTC
TRBD2,few,TRBJ2-3,TRBV6-5,CASSYWASGRAPDTQYF,TGTGCCAGCAGTTACTGGGCTAGCGGGAGGGCCCCAGATACGCAGTATTTT
.,.,TRBJ1-2,TRBV7-2,CASSLLGAQYGYTF,TGTGCCAGCAGCTTGCTGGGCGCGCAGTATGGCTACACCTTC
TRBD1,.,TRBJ1-5,TRBV7-8,CASSPTTNRGIQDQPQHF,TGTGCCAGCAGCCCAACCACTAACAGGGGTATTCAGGATCAGCCCCAGCATTTT
TRBD1,.,TRBJ1-1,TRBV18,CASSPRDREAEAFF,TGTGCCAGCTCACCACGGGACAGGGAAGCTGAAGCTTTCTTT
.,.,TRBJ1-1,TRBV7-8,CASSLTPGGGDTEAFF,TGTGCCAGCAGCTTAACCCCGGGAGGGGGGGACACTGAAGCTTTCTTT
.,.,TRBJ2-5,TRBV5-1,CASSLDRGTKTQYF,TGCGCCAGCAGCTTGGATCGGGGGACGAAGACCCAGTACTTC
.,.,TRBJ1-1,TRBV6-2/TRBV6-3,CASSYYRLNTEAFF,TGTGCCAGCAGTTACTACCGATTGAACACTGAAGCTTTCTTT
.,.,TRBJ2-1,TRBV12-3/TRBV12-4,CASSRGTQGNEQFF,TGTGCCAGCAGTCGCGGCACCCAGGGTAATGAGCAGTTCTTC
.,.,TRBJ1-5,TRBV5-6,CASSLTDRNSNQPQHF,TGTGCCAGCAGCTTGACAGACCGTAATAGCAATCAGCCCCAGCATTTT
TRBD2,.,TRBJ2-7,TRBV7-2,CASSSGLAGQDEQYF,TGTGCCAGCAGCTCCGGACTAGCGGGACAGGACGAGCAGTACTTC
TRBD1,few,TRBJ1-1,TRBV28,CASSSRTGAYATEAFF,TGTGCCAGCAGCTCCAGGACAGGGGCCTATGCCACTGAAGCTTTCTTT
.,once,TRBJ2-7,TRBV2,CASSEKGWDEQYF,TGTGCCAGCAGTGAAAAGGGTTGGGACGAGCAGTACTTC
.,.,TRBJ2-7,TRBV6-6,CASMGTIYEQYF,TGTGCCAGCATGGGTACTATCTACGAGCAGTACTTC